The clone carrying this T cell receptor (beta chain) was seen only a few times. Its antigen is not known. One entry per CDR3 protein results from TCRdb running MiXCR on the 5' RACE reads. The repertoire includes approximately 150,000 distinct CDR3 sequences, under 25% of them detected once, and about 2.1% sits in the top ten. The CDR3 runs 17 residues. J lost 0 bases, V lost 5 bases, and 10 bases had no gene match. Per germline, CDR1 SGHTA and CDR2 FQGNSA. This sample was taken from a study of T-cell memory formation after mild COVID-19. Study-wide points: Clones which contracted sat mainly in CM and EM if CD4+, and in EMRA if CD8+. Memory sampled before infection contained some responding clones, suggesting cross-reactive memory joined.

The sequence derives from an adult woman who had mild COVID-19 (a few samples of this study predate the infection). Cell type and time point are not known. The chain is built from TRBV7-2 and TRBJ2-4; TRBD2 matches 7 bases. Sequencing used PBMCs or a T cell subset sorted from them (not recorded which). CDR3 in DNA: TGTGCCAGCAGCCCCGGCGGGGGTAGTCTAGCCAAAAACATTCAGTACTTC. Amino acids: CASSPGGGSLAKNIQYF.